Sequencing of this T cell receptor beta chain was carried out in a study of blood T cell repertoires in COVID-19. About the study: Samples representing acute and convalescent COVID-19 were sourced from the United States, Italy and Spain. The analysed material was cDNA or gDNA that came from T cells, B-cell-depleted T cells, or PBMCs.

Under the authors' procedure: Using reference gene primer amplification, nucleated cell counts were estimated. Profiling relied on immunoSEQ multiplex PCR, and the TCRdb table lists in-frame clones only, not all of them. That table gives V, J and clone size, and the DNA gave D and trimming. The sample has 200,000 to 250,000 clones; under 90% are singletons. Germline V gene sequence: CDR1 LGHDT, CDR2 YNNKEL (reference sequence). The CDR3 loop spans 16 amino acids. Trimming cost V 1 base and J 6 bases; bases outside gene matches: 9. Sequencing was performed on peripheral blood. The TCR sequence derives from a man aged 25 to 40 with active or convalescent COVID-19. The chain uses TRBV3-1 (or the pseudogene TRBV3-2) and TRBJ2-1; 7 nucleotides align to TRBD2. The CDR3 protein is CASSQVIAGHPNEQFF. CDR3 coding DNA: TGTGCCAGCAGCCAAGTCATAGCGGGCCATCCCAATGAGCAGTTCTTC.